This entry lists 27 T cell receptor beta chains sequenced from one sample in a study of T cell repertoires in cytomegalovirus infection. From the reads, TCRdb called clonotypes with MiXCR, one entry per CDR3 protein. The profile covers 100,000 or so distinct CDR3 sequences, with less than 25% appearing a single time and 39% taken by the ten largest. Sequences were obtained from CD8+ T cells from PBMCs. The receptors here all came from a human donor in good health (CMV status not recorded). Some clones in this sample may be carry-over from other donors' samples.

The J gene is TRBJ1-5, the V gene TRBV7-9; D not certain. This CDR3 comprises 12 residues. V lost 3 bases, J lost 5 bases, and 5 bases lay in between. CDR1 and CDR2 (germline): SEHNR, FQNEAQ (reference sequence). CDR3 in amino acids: CASSLFDQPQHF. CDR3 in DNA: TGTGCCAGCAGCTTGTTTGATCAGCCCCAGCATTTT. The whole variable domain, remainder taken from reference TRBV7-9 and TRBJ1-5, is DTGVSQNPRHKITKRGQNVTFRCDPISEHNRLYWYRQTLGQGPEFLTYFQNEAQLEKSRLLSDRFSAERPKGSFSTLEIQRTEQGDSAMYLCASSLFDQPQHFGDGTRLSIL.

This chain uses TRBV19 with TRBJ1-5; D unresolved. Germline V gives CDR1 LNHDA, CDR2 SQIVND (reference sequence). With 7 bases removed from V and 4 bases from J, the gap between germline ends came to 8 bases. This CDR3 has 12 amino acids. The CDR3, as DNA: TGTGCCAGTAAAGGAGGGAATCAGCCCCAGCATTTT. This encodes CASKGGNQPQHF.

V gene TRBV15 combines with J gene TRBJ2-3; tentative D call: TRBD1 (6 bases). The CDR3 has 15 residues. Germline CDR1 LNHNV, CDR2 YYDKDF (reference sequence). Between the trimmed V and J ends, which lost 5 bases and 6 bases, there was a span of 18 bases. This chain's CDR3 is CATSPGHPLLDTQYF. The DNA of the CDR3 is TGTGCCACCAGCCCGGGACATCCCTTGTTGGATACGCAGTATTTT.

As DNA, the CDR3 is TGTGCCAGCAGCCACCCCGGGACTAGCGGGCGGCCAGGGGGCGAGCAGTACTTC. The encoded protein is CASSHPGTSGRPGGEQYF. The chain joins TRBV4-2 to TRBJ2-7, with TRBD2 identical over 12 bases. Losses at the gene ends were 3 bases for V and 6 bases for J; bases not matched to a gene: 15. The CDR3 runs to 18 residues. Germline-derived CDR1 and CDR2 are LGHNA and YNFKEQ.

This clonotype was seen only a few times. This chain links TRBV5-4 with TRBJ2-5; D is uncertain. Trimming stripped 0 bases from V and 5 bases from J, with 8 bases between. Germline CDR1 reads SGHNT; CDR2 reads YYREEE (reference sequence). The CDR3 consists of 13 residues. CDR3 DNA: TGTGCCAGCAGCTTGGTGGTGGGGGAGACCCAGTACTTC. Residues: CASSLVVGETQYF. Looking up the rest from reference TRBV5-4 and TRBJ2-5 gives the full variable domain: ETGVTQSPTHLIKTRGQQVTLRCSSQSGHNTVSWYQQALGQGPQFIFQYYREEENGRGNFPPRFSGLQFPNYSSELNVNALELDDSALYLCASSLVVGETQYFGPGTRLLVL.

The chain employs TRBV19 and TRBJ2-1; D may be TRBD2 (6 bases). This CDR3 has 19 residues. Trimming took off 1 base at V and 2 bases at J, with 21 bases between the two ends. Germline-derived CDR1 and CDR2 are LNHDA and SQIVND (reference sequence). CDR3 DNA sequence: TGTGCCAGTAGTATAGGCGAAGGAGGGACTTACCATCCCTACAATGAGCAGTTCTTC. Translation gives CASSIGEGGTYHPYNEQFF.

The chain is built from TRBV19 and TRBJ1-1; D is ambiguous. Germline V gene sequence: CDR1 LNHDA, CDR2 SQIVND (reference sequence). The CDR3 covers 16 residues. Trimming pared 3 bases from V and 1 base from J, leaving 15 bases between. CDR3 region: CASSILAQTGNTEAFF. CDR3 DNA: TGTGCCAGTAGTATCTTGGCCCAGACGGGGAACACTGAAGCTTTCTTT.

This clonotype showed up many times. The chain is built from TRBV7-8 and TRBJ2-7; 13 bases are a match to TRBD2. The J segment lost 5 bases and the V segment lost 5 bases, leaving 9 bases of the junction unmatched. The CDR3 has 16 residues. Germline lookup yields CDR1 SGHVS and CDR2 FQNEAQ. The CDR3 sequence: CASSPRGLAGTHEQYF. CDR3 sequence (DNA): TGTGCCAGCAGCCCGAGGGGACTAGCGGGAACCCACGAGCAGTACTTC.

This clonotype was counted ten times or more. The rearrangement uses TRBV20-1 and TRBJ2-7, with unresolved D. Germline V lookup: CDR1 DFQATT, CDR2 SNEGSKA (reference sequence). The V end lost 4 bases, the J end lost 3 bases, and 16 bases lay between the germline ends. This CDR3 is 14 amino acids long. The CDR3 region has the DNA TGCAGTGCTAATGACGGTCCTAAAGGCTACGAGCAGTACTTC. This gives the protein CSANDGPKGYEQYF.

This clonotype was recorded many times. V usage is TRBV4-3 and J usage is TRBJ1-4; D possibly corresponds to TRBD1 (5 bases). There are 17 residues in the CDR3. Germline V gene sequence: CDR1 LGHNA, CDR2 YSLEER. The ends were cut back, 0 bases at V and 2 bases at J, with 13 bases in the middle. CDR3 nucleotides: TGCGCCAGCAGCCAAGATCCGGCGAGACAGACTAATGAAAAACTGTTTTTT. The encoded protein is CASSQDPARQTNEKLFF.

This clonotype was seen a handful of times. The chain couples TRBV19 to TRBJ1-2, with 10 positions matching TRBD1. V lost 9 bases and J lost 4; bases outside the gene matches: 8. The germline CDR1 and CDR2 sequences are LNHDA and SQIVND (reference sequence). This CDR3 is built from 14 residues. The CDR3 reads CASGGDRGVYGYTF. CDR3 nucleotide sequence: TGTGCCAGCGGGGGGGACAGGGGAGTCTATGGCTACACCTTC.

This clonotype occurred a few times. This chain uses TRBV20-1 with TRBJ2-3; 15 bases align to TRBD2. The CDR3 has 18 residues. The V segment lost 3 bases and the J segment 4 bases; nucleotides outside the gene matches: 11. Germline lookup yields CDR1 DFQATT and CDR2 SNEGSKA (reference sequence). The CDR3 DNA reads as TGCAGTGCTAGGGAGTACAGGACTAGCGGGGGGGTAGCAGATACGCAGTATTTT. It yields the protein CSAREYRTSGGVADTQYF.

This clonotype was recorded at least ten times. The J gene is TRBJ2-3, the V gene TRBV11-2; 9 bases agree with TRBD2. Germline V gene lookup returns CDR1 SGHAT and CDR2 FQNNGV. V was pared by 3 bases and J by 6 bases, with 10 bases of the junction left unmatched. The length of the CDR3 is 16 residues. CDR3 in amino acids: CASSFVAGVKEDTQYF. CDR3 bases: TGTGCCAGCAGCTTTGTAGCGGGAGTGAAAGAGGATACGCAGTATTTT.

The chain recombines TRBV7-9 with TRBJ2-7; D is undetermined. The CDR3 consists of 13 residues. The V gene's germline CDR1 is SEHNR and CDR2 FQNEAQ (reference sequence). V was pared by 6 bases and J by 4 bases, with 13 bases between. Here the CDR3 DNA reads TGTGCCAGCAGGTCGATCTCTTCTTACGAGCAGTACTTC. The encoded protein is CASRSISSYEQYF.

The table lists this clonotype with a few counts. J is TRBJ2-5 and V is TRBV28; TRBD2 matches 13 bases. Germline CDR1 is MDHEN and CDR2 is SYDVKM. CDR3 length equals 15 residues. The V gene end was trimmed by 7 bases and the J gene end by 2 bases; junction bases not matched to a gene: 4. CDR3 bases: TGTGCCAGCACCCTGGGACTAGCGGGGCAAGAGACCCAGTACTTC. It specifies CASTLGLAGQETQYF. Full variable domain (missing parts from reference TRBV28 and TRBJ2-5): DVKVTQSSRYLVKRTGEKVFLECVQDMDHENMFWYRQDPGLGLRLIYFSYDVKMKEKGDIPEGYSVSREKKERFSLILESASTNQTSMYLCASTLGLAGQETQYFGPGTRLLVL.

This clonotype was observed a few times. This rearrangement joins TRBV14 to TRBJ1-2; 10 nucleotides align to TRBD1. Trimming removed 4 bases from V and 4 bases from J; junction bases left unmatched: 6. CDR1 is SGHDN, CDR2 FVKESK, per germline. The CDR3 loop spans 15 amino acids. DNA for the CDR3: TGTGCCAGCAGCCTCCCGGGACAGGGGACCTATGGCTACACCTTC. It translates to CASSLPGQGTYGYTF.

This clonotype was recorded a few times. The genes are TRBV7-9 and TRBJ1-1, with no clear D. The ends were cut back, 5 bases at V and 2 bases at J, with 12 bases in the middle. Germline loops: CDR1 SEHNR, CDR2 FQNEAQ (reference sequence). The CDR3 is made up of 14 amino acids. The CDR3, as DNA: TGTGCCAGCAGCCCCCGCGGCGGTAACACTGAAGCTTTCTTT. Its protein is CASSPRGGNTEAFF.

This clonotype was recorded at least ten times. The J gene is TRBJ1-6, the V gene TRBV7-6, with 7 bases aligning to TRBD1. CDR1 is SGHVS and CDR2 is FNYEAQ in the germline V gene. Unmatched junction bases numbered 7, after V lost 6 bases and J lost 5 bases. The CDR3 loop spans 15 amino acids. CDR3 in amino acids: CASSTQGTDNSPLHF. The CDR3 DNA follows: TGTGCCAGCAGTACTCAGGGGACAGATAATTCACCCCTCCACTTT.

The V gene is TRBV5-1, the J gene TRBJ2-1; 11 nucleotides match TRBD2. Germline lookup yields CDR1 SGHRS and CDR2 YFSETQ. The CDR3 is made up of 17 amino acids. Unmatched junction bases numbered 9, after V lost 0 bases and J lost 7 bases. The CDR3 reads CASSLGASGRFMNEQFF. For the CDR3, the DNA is TGCGCCAGCAGCTTGGGGGCTAGCGGGAGGTTTATGAATGAGCAGTTCTTC.

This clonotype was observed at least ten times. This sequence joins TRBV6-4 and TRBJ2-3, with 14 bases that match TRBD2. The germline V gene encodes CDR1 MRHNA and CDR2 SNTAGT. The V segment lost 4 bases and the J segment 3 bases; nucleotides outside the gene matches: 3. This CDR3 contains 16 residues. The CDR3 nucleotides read TGTGCCAGCAGTGGGACTAGCGGGGGGCCGACAGATACGCAGTATTTT. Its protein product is CASSGTSGGPTDTQYF.

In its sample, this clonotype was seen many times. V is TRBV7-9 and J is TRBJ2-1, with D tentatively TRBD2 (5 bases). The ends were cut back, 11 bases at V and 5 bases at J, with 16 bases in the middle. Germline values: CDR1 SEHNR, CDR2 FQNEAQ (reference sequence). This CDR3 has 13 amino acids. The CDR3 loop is CAEGRLADNEQFF. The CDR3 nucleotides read TGTGCCGAAGGAAGGCTAGCAGACAATGAGCAGTTCTTC.

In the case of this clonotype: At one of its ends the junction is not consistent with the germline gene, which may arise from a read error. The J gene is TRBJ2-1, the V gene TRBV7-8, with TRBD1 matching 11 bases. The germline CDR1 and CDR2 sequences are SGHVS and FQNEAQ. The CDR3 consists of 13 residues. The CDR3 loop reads CASSLSGTGGSSF. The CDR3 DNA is TGTGCCAGCAGCTTATCTGGGACAGGGGGATCTTCGTTC.

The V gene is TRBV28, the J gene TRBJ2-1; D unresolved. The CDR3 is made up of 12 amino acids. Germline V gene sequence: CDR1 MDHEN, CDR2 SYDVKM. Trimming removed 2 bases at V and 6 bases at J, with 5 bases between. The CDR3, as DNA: TGTGCCAGCAGTTTACCCATCAATGAGCAGTTCTTC. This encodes CASSLPINEQFF.

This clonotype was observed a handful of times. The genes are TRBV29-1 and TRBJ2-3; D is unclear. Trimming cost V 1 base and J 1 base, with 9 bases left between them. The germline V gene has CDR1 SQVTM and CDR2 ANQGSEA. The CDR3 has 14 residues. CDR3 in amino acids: CSVEGWDGTDTQYF. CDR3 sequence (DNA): TGCAGCGTTGAAGGGTGGGATGGCACAGATACGCAGTATTTT.

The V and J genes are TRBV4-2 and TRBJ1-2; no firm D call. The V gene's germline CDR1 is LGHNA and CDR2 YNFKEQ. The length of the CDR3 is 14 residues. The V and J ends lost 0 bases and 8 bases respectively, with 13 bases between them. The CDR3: CASSQEGMGRGYTF. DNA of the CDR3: TGTGCCAGCAGCCAAGAGGGCATGGGTAGGGGCTACACCTTC.

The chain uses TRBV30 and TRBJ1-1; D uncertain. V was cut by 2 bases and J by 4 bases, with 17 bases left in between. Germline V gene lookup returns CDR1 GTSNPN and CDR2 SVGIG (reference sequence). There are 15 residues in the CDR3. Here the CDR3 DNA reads TGTGCCTGGAGTCCGAGGACCCTTAACCCCACTGAAGCTTTCTTT. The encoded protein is CAWSPRTLNPTEAFF.

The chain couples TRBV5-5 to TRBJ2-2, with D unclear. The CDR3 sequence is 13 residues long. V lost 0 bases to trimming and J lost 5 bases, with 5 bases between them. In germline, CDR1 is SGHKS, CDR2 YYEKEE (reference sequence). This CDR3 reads CASSLEGTGELFF. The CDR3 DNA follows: TGTGCCAGCAGCTTGGAAGGGACCGGGGAGCTGTTTTTT.